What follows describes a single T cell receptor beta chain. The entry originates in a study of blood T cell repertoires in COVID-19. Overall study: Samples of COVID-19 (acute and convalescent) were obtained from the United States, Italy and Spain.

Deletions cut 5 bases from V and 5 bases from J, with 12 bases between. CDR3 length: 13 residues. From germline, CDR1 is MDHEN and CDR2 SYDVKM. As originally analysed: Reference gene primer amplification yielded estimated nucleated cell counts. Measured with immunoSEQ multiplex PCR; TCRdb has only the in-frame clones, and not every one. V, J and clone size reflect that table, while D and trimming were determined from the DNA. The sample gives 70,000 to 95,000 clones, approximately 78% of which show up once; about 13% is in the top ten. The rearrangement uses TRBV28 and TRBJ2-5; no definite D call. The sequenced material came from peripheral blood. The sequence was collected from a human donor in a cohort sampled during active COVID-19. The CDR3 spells CASSLRMRETQYF. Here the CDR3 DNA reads TGTGCCAGCAGTCTTCGGATGAGGGAGACCCAGTACTTC.